This section outlines one T cell receptor beta chain sequence together with its context. Stated time point: baseline pretreatment blood. Treatment: 15 Gy SBRT to primary tumor, nephrectomy 4 weeks later. Produced via immunoSEQ multiplex PCR; TCRdb's table is partial and in-frame only. Among over 120,000 clones listed, around nine tenths were seen once. The entry originates in a study of radiation and T cells in renal cell carcinoma. This sequence originates from a woman between 50 and 59 years old with renal cell carcinoma. Sequencing was performed on blood, taken from a patient whose treatment included radiotherapy and nephrectomy.

The chain's CDR3 is CASSEGGQGSQPQHF. The CDR3 DNA sequence: TGTGCCAGCAGTGAAGGGGGACAGGGCAGTCAGCCCCAGCATTTT. The V and J genes are TRBV2 and TRBJ1-5; TRBD1 matches at 9 bases. The ends lost 1 base at V and 6 bases at J; junction bases unmatched: 4. The CDR3 has 15 residues. Germline V gives CDR1 SNHLY, CDR2 FYNNEI.